This T cell receptor (beta chain) was profiled in a study of cytomegalovirus exposure and HLA in healthy donors. For the study at large: HLA-typed donors were the source of 80 million to 90 million unique TCRs, which an early data release held.

The PCR employed 60 Vbeta primers together with 13 Jbeta primers. The method was immunoSEQ multiplex PCR; TCRdb's version includes in-frame clones alone and lacks a portion of them. Among more than 75,000 clones listed, approximately 84% were seen once. As concerns this clone: Its antigen is not known.

V was pared by 3 bases and J by 4 bases, with 15 bases between. The CDR3 totals 15 residues. The germline V gene has CDR1 LNHNV and CDR2 YYDKDF (reference sequence). General observations from the study: Later analysis identified a missense DCLRE1C variant that was linked to TCR beta V- and J-gene trimming. Despite most TCR sequences being rare, some public TCRs occurred in many donors.

V usage is TRBV15 and J usage is TRBJ1-2; no definite D call. The receptor was isolated from a woman aged 18-29 years in good health and CMV-seropositive. The material sequenced was PBMCs. The CDR3 spells CATSSETLSSYGYTF. The CDR3 coding sequence is TGTGCCACCAGCAGCGAAACTCTATCTAGCTATGGCTACACCTTC.